These T cell receptor beta chains were read from a single sample in a study of blood T cell repertoires in COVID-19. Assay: immunoSEQ multiplex PCR; the TCRdb copy retains only in-frame clones and omits some. The table includes 220,000 or so clones, approximately 90% detected once. Sequencing was performed on PBMCs or T cells enriched from blood (not recorded which). These TCRs come from a woman aged 18-29 years in a cohort exposed to, infected with or recovered from COVID-19 (not recorded which). CDR3s leave out the opening cysteine and the closing phenylalanine or tryptophan. D genes are given only for firm matches. Some rows have no size entry. The others give once, few or many, or a class for an expanded clone.

v_gene: TRBV19
abundance: few
j_gene: TRBJ2-5
d_gene: TRBD2
len: 11
CDR3aa: ASSSGRSRTQY

v_gene: TRBV14
abundance: few
j_gene: TRBJ2-3
d_gene: NA
len: 11
CDR3aa: ASSQFSRDTQY

v_gene: TRBV7-8
abundance: NA
j_gene: TRBJ1-1
d_gene: TRBD1
len: 12
CDR3aa: ASSPTGINTEAF

v_gene: TRBV5-5
abundance: once
j_gene: TRBJ2-3
d_gene: TRBD2
len: 15
CDR3aa: ASSTKTSGRNADTQY

v_gene: TRBV6-5
abundance: NA
j_gene: TRBJ2-1
d_gene: TRBD1
len: 14
CDR3aa: ASSYPQGDSYNEQF

v_gene: TRBV7-9
abundance: NA
j_gene: TRBJ2-5
d_gene: NA
len: 13
CDR3aa: ASSSETGEQETQY

v_gene: TRBV28
abundance: NA
j_gene: TRBJ2-1
d_gene: TRBD2
len: 17
CDR3aa: ASSSTSGGVTSSYNEQF

v_gene: TRBV5-1
abundance: NA
j_gene: TRBJ1-1
d_gene: TRBD1
len: 15
CDR3aa: ASSLHHRGLGNTEAF

v_gene: TRBV5-1
abundance: NA
j_gene: TRBJ2-1
d_gene: TRBD1
len: 13
CDR3aa: ASSLGDRVGNEQF

v_gene: TRBV19
abundance: NA
j_gene: TRBJ2-3
d_gene: TRBD2
len: 15
CDR3aa: ASSIDASGSPPSTQY

v_gene: TRBV12-3/TRBV12-4
abundance: NA
j_gene: TRBJ1-1
d_gene: NA
len: 11
CDR3aa: ASRPSGGVEAF

v_gene: TRBV7-9
abundance: NA
j_gene: TRBJ2-7
d_gene: NA
len: 9
CDR3aa: ASSPAYEQY

v_gene: TRBV5-5
abundance: NA
j_gene: TRBJ2-3
d_gene: NA
len: 15
CDR3aa: ASYLDFIDRLRDTQY

v_gene: TRBV7-6
abundance: NA
j_gene: TRBJ2-1
d_gene: TRBD2
len: 13
CDR3aa: ASSLLAGAYNEQF

v_gene: TRBV28
abundance: NA
j_gene: TRBJ1-3
d_gene: NA
len: 14
CDR3aa: ASSLLRVTTGNTIY

v_gene: TRBV2
abundance: NA
j_gene: TRBJ1-4
d_gene: TRBD1
len: 13
CDR3aa: ASSETGGDYEKLF

v_gene: TRBV19
abundance: NA
j_gene: TRBJ1-2
d_gene: NA
len: 13
CDR3aa: ASRPSGGAFYGYT

v_gene: TRBV4-2
abundance: once
j_gene: TRBJ1-5
d_gene: NA
len: 15
CDR3aa: ASSQDSRVSFWQPQH

v_gene: TRBV10-2
abundance: NA
j_gene: TRBJ1-1
d_gene: TRBD1
len: 15
CDR3aa: ASREVGQGTRLTEAF

v_gene: TRBV19
abundance: NA
j_gene: TRBJ1-6
d_gene: NA
len: 15
CDR3aa: ASSMADSSSYNSPLH

v_gene: TRBV10-3
abundance: NA
j_gene: TRBJ1-4
d_gene: TRBD1
len: 11
CDR3aa: AISGQGAEKLF

v_gene: TRBV5-1
abundance: NA
j_gene: TRBJ2-5
d_gene: NA
len: 9
CDR3aa: ASLGGETQY